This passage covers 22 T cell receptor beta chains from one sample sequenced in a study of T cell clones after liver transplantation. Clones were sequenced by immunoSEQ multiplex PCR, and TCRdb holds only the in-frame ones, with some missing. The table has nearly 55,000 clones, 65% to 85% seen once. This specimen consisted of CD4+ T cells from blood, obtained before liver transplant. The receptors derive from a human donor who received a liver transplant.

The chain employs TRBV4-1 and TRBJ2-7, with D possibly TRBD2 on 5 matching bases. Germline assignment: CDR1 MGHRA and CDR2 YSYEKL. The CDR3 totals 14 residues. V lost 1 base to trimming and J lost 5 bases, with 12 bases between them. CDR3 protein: CASSQVVGGDEQYF. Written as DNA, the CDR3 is TGCGCCAGCAGCCAAGTTGTTGGAGGAGACGAGCAGTACTTC.

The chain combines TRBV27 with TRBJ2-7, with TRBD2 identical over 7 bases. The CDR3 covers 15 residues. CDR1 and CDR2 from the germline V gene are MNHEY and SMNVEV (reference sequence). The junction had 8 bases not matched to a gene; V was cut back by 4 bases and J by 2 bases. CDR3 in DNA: TGTGCCAGCAGTTCCCCAGCGGGGACCGCCTACGAGCAGTACTTC. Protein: CASSSPAGTAYEQYF.

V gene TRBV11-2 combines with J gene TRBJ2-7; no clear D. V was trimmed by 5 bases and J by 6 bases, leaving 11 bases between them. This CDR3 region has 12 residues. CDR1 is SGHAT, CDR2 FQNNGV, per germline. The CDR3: CASSPIDVEQYF. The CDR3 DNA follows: TGTGCCAGCAGCCCAATCGACGTCGAGCAGTACTTC.

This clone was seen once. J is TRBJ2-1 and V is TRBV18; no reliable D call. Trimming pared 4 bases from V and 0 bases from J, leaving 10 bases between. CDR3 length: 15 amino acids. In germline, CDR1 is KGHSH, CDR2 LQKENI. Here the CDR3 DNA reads TGTGCCAGCTCACTGGGGATTATCTCCTACAATGAGCAGTTCTTC. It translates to CASSLGIISYNEQFF.

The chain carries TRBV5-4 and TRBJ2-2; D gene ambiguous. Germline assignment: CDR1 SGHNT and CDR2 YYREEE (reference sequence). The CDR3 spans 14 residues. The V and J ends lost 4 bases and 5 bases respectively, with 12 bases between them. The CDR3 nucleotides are TGTGCCAGCAGCCTATCCCCCGGGACCGGGGAGCTGTTTTTT. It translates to CASSLSPGTGELFF.

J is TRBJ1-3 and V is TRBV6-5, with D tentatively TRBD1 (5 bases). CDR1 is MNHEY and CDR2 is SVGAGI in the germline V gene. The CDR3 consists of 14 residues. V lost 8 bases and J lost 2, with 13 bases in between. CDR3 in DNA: TGTGCCAGCCGGGAGGGAGGGGCTGGAAACACCATATATTTT. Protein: CASREGGAGNTIYF.

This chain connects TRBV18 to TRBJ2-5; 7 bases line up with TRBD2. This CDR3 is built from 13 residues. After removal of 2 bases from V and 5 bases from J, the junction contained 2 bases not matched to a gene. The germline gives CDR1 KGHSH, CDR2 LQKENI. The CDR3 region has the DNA TGTGCCAGCTCACCAGGGACTATGGAGACCCAGTACTTC. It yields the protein CASSPGTMETQYF.

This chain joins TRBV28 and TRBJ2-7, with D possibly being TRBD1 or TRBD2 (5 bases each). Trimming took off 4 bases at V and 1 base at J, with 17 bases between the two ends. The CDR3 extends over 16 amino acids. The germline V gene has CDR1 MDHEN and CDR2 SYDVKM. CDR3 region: CASSYPSRDASYEQYF. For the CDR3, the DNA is TGTGCCAGCAGTTACCCCTCCCGGGACGCATCCTACGAGCAGTACTTC.

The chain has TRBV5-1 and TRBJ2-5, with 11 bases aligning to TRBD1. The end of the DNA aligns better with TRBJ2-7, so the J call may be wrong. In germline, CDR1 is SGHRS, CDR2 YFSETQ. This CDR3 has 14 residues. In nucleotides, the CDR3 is TGCGCCAGCAGCATGGGACAGGGGGCCTACGAGCAGTACTTC. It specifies CASSMGQGAYEQYF.

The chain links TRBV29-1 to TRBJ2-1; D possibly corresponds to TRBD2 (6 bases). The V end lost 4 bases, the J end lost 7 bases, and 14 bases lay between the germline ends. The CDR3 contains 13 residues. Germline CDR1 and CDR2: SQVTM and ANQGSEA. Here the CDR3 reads CSVAASVSNEQFF. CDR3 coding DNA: TGCAGCGTTGCGGCTAGCGTCTCGAATGAGCAGTTCTTC.

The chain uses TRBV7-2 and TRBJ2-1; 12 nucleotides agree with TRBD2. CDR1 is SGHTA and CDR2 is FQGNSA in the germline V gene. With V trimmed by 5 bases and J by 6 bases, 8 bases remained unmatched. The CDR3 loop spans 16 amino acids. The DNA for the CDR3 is TGTGCCAGCAGCGTCCGACTAGCGGGAGCTGGCAATGAGCAGTTCTTC. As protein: CASSVRLAGAGNEQFF.

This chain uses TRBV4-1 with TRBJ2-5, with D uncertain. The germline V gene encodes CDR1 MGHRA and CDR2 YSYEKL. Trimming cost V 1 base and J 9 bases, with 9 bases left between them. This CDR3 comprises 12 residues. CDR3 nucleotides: TGCGCCAGCAGCCAAGGGGTAGGACCCCAGTACTTC. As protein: CASSQGVGPQYF.

The CDR3 loop reads CASSRAGKQETQYF. CDR3 in DNA: TGTGCCAGCAGCCGAGCGGGGAAACAAGAGACCCAGTACTTC. This sequence joins TRBV7-3 and TRBJ2-5; the match to TRBD2 covers 7 bases. CDR1 SGHTA and CDR2 FQGTGA come from the germline V gene. This CDR3 is 14 amino acids long. Losses at the gene ends were 5 bases for V and 2 bases for J; bases not matched to a gene: 5.

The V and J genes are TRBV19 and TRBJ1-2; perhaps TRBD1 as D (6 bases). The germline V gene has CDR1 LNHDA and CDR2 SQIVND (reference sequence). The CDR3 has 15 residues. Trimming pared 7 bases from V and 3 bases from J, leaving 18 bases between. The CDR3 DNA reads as TGTGCCAGTACCGACTGGAGGACAGCCCACTATGGCTACACCTTC. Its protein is CASTDWRTAHYGYTF.

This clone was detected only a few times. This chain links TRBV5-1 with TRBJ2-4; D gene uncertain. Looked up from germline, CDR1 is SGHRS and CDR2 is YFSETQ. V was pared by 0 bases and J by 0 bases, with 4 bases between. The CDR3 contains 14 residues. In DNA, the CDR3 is TGCGCCAGCAGCTTGGAGGGAGCCAAAAACATTCAGTACTTC. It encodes CASSLEGAKNIQYF.

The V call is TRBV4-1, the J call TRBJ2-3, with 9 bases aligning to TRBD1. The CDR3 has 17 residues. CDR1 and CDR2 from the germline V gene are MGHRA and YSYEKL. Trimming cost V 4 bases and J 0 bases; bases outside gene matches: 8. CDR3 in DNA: TGCGCCAGCAGCCCGAATCCTGGACAGGGGAGCACAGATACGCAGTATTTT. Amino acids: CASSPNPGQGSTDTQYF.

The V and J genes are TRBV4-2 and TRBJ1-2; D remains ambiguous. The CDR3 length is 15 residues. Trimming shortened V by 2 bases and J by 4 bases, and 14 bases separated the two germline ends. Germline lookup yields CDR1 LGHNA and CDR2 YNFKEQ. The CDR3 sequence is CASSQLARDFYGYTF. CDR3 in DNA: TGTGCCAGCAGCCAACTAGCGAGGGATTTCTATGGCTACACCTTC.

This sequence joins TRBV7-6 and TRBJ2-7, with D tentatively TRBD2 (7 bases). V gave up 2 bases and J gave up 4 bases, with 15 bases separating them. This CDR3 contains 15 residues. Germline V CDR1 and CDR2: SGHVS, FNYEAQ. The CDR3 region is CASSLFGGLEYEQYF. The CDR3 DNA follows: TGTGCCAGCAGCTTATTCGGGGGGCTGGAATACGAGCAGTACTTC.

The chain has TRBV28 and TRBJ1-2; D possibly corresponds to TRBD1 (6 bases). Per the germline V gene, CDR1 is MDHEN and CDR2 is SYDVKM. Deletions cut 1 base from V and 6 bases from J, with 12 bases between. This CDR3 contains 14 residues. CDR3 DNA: TGTGCCAGCAGTTTATCTCACAGGGATAATGGCTACACCTTC. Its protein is CASSLSHRDNGYTF.

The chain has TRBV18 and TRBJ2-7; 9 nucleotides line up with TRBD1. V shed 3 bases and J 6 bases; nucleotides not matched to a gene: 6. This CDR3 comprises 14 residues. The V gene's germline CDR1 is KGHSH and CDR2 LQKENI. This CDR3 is CASSPGTGPSEQYF. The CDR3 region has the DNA TGTGCCAGCTCACCCGGGACAGGGCCAAGCGAGCAGTACTTC. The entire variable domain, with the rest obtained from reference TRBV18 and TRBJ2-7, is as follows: NAGVMQNPRHLVRRRGQEARLRCSPMKGHSHVYWYRQLPEEGLKFMVYLQKENIIDESGMPKERFSAEFPKEGPSILRIQQVVRGDSAAYFCASSPGTGPSEQYFGPGTRLTVT.

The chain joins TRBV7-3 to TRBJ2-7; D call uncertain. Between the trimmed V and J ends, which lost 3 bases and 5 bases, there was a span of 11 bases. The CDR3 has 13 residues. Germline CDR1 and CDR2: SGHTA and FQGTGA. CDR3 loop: CASSLALRDEQYF. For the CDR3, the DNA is TGTGCCAGCAGCTTGGCCCTTCGGGACGAGCAGTACTTC.

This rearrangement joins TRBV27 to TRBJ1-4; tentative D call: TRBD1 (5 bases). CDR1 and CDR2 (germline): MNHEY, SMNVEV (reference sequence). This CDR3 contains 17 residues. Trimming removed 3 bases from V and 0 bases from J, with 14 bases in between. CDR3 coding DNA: TGTGCCAGCAGTTTGAGGAGTGGGGGGGCAACTAATGAAAAACTGTTTTTT. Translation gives CASSLRSGGATNEKLFF.